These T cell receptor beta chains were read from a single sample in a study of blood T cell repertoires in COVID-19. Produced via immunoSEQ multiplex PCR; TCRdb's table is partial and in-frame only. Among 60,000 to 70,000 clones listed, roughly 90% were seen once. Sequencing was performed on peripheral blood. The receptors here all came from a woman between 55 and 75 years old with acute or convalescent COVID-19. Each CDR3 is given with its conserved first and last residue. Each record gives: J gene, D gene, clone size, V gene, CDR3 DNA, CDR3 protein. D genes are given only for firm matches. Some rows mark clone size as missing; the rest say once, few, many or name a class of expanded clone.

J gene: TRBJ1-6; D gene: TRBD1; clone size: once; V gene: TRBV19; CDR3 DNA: TGTGCCAGTAGTATAGCAGGACAGGGAGGTTCACCCCTCCACTTT; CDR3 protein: CASSIAGQGGSPLHF
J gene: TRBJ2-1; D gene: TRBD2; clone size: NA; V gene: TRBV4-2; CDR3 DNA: TGTGCCAGCAGCTCCTACGGAGCGGGGGGGTCCTACAATGAGCAGTTCTTC; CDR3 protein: CASSSYGAGGSYNEQFF
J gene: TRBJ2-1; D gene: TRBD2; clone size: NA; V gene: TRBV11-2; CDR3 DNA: TGTGCCAGCAGCCTAAGCGGGAGTTGGTACAATGAGCAGTTCTTC; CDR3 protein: CASSLSGSWYNEQFF
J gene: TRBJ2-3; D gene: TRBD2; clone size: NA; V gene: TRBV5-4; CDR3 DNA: TGTGCCAGCAGCCCGGGGGGGCCGGGGTCAGATACGCAGTATTTT; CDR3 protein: CASSPGGPGSDTQYF
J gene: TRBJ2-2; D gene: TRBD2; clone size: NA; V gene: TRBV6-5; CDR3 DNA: TGTGCCAGCAGTTACTCGCCGACGGGGGGGGGCGGGGAGCTGTTTTTT; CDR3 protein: CASSYSPTGGGGELFF
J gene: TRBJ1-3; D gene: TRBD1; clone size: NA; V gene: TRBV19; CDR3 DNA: TGTGCCAGTAGACTACCGGGACAGGGAAACACCATATATTTT; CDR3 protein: CASRLPGQGNTIYF
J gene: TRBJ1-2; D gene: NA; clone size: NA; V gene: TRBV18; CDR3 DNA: TGTGCCAGCTCACTACAGGGTAGAGATGGCTACACCTTC; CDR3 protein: CASSLQGRDGYTF
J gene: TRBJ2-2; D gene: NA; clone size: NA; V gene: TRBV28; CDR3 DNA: TGTGCCAGCAGTTTATTAGACGGAGAGGGGGAGCTGTTTTTT; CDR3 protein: CASSLLDGEGELFF
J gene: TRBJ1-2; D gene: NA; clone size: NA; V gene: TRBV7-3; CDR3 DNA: TGTGCCAGCAGCTTAACGTCCGTTGGGACAAATATCGCCTTC; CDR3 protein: CASSLTSVGTNIAF
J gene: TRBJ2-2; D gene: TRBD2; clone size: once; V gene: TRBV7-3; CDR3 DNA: TGTGCCAGCAGCTTAACTAGCGGGACGAACACCGGGGAGCTGTTTTTT; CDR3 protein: CASSLTSGTNTGELFF
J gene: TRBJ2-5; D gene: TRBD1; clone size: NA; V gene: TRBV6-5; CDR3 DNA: TGTGCCAGCAGGAAAACCACAGGGGTCGGGGAGACCCAGTACTTC; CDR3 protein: CASRKTTGVGETQYF
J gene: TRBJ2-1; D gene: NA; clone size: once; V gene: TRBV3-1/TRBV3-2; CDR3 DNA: TGTGCCAGCAGCCAAGGTCTTAGCGGACGGAATGAGCAGTTCTTC; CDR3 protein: CASSQGLSGRNEQFF
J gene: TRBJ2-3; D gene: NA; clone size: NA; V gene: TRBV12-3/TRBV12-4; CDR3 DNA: TGTGCCAGCAGGAGTAACGCAGATACGCAGTATTTT; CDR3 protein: CASRSNADTQYF
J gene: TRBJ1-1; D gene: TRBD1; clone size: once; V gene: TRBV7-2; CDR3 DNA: TGTGCCAGCAGCTTCTCGGGACAGGGGAACACTGAAGCTTTCTTT; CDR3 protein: CASSFSGQGNTEAFF
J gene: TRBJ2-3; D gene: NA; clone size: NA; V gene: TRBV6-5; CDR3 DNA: TGTGCCAGCAGCCAGGTTACAGATACGCAGTATTTT; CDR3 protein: CASSQVTDTQYF
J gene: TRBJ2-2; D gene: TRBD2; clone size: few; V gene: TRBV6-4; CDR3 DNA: TGTGCCAGCAGTGACTCTCGATATCCTAGCGGGGGGTCGAACACCGGGGAGCTGTTTTTT; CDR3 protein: CASSDSRYPSGGSNTGELFF
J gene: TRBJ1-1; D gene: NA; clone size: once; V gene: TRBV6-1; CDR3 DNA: TGTGCCAGCAGTGAAGCGATGAGGGATGAAGCTTTCTTT; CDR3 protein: CASSEAMRDEAFF
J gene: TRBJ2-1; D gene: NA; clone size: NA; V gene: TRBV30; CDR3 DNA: TGTGCCTGGAGTGTCGGGAATGAGCAGTTCTTC; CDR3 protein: CAWSVGNEQFF
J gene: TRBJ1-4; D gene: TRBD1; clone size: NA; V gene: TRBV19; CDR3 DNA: TGTGCCAGTAGTATATTAAAGGGACAGAGTAATGAAAAACTGTTTTTT; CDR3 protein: CASSILKGQSNEKLFF
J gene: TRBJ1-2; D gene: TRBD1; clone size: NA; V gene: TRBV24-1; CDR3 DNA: TGTGCCACCGGGGACAGTTTCGGCTACACCTTC; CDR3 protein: CATGDSFGYTF
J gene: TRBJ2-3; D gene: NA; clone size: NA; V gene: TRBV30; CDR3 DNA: TGTGCCTGGAGGCCACACACAGATACGCAGTATTTT; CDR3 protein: CAWRPHTDTQYF
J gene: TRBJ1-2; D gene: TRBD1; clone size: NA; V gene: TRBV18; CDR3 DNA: TGTGCCAGCTCACCACTTGAGGGGGCAGGTGGCTACACCTTC; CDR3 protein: CASSPLEGAGGYTF
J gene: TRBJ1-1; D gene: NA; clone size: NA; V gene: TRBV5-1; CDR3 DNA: TGCGCCAGCAGCTTGGCCGATCTAGCGGGTCCCACTGAAGCTTTCTTT; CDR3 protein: CASSLADLAGPTEAFF
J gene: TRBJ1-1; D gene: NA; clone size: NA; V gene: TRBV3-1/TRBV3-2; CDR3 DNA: TGTGCCAGCAGCCAAGGGTCGAGGGCTTTCTTT; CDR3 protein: CASSQGSRAFF
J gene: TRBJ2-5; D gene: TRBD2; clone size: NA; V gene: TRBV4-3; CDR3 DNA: TGCGCCAGCAGCCAAGACTCCGCTAGCGGCCAAGAGACCCAGTACTTC; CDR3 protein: CASSQDSASGQETQYF
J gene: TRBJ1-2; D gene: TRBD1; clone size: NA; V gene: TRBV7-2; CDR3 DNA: TGTGCCAGCAGCTTAGACAGGGGATCCTATGGCTACACCTTC; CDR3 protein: CASSLDRGSYGYTF
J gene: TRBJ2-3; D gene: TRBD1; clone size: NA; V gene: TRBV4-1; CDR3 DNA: TGCGCCAGCAGCGCCGGACAGGGCCCGGTCACAGATACGCAGTATTTT; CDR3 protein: CASSAGQGPVTDTQYF
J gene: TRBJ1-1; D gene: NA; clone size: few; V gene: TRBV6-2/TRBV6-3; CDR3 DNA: TGTGCCAGCAGTTACCTTCGGGGTACTGAAGCTTTCTTT; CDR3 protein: CASSYLRGTEAFF
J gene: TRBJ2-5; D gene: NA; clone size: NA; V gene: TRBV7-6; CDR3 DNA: TGTGCCAGCAGCTATCATCCGAGGGCCGGGGAGACCCAGTACTTC; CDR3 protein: CASSYHPRAGETQYF
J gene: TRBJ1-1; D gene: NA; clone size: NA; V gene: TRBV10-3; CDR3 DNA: TGTGCCATCAGACAGGGTAGCACTGAAGCTTTCTTT; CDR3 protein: CAIRQGSTEAFF
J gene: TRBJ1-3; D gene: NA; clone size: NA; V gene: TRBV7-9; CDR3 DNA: TGTGCCAGCAGACGTGACAGGCTTCGCTCTGGAAACACCATATATTTT; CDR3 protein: CASRRDRLRSGNTIYF
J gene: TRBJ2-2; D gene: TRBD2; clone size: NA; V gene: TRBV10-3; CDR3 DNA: TGTGCCATCACCGCCGGGGGACTAGCGGCTAACACCGGGGAGCTGTTTTTT; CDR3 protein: CAITAGGLAANTGELFF
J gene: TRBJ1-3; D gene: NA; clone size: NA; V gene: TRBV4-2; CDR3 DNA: TGTGCCAGCAGCCAAGAGGGAGGGACTCCTGGAAACACCATATATTTT; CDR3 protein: CASSQEGGTPGNTIYF
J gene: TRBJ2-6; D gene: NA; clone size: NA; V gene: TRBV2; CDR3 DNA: TGTGCCAGCATGTCGTCCTCTGGGGCCAACGTCCTGACTTTC; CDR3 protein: CASMSSSGANVLTF
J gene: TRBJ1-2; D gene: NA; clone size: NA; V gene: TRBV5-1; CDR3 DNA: TGCGCCAGCAGCTTGGCTCAGGGATCCTATGGCTACACCTTC; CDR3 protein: CASSLAQGSYGYTF
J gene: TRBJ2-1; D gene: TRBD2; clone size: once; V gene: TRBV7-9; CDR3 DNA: TGTGCCAGCAGCGTCCGACTAGCGGGAGACTACAATGAGCAGTTCTTC; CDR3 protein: CASSVRLAGDYNEQFF
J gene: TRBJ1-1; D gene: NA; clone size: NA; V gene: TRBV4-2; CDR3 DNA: TGTGCCAGCAGCCAAGAGCGCCAGACGGAGGCGGACACTGAAGCTTTCTTT; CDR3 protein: CASSQERQTEADTEAFF
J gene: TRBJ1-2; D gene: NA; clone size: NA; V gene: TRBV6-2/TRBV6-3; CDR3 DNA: TGTGCCAGCAGTTACCGACAGTTTTATCCCATTGGTGGTGGGACCTTC; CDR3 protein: CASSYRQFYPIGGGTF
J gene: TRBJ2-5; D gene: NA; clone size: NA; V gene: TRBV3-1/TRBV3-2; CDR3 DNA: TGTGCCAGCAGCCTTCAACTAGCCCTGGAAGAGACCCAGTACTTC; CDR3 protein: CASSLQLALEETQYF
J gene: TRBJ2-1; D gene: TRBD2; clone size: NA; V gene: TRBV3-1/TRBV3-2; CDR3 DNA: TGTGCCAGCAGCCACGGGACTAGCGGGAGAGGTGAGCAGTTCTTC; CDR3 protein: CASSHGTSGRGEQFF
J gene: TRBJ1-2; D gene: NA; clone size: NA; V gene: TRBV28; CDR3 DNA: TGTGCCAGCACACCGGACAGATATGGCTACACCTTC; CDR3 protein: CASTPDRYGYTF
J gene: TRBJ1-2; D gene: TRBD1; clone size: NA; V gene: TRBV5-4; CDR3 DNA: TGTGCCAGCAGCAGGGACAGGGCTAACTATGGCTACACCTTC; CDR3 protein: CASSRDRANYGYTF
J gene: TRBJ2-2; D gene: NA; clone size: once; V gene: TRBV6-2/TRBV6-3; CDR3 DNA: TGTGCCAGCAGTTATGTCCCGGGGAACACCGGGGAGCTGTTTTTT; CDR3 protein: CASSYVPGNTGELFF
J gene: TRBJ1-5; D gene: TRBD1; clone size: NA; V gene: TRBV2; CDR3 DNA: TGTGCCAGCAGTGGGACAGGGGGCGTCAATCAGCCCCAGCATTTT; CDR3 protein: CASSGTGGVNQPQHF
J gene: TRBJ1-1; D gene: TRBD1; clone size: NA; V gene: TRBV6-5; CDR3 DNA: TGTGCCAGCAGCCCAGGGGGGAATGAAGCTTTCTTT; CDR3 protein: CASSPGGNEAFF
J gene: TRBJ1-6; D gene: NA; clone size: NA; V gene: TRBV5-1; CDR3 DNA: TGCGCCAGCGCTCGCGGTGAATATAATTCACCCCTCCACTTT; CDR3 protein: CASARGEYNSPLHF
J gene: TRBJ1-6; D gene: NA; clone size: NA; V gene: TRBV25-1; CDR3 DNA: TGTGCCAGCAGTGAATGGGGGGGCTCATGGAATTCACCCCTCCACTTT; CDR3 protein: CASSEWGGSWNSPLHF
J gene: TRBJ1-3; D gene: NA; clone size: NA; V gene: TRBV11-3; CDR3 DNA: TGTGCCAGCAGCGCAGACAGCTCTGGAAACACCATATATTTT; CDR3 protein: CASSADSSGNTIYF
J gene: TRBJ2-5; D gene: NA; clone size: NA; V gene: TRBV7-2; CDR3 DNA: TGTGCCAGCAGCAACTTACAAGAGACCCAGTACTTC; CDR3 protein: CASSNLQETQYF
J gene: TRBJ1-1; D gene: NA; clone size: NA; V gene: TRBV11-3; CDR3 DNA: TGTGCCAGCAGCTCCAGGACAACCACTGAAGCTTTCTTT; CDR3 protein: CASSSRTTTEAFF